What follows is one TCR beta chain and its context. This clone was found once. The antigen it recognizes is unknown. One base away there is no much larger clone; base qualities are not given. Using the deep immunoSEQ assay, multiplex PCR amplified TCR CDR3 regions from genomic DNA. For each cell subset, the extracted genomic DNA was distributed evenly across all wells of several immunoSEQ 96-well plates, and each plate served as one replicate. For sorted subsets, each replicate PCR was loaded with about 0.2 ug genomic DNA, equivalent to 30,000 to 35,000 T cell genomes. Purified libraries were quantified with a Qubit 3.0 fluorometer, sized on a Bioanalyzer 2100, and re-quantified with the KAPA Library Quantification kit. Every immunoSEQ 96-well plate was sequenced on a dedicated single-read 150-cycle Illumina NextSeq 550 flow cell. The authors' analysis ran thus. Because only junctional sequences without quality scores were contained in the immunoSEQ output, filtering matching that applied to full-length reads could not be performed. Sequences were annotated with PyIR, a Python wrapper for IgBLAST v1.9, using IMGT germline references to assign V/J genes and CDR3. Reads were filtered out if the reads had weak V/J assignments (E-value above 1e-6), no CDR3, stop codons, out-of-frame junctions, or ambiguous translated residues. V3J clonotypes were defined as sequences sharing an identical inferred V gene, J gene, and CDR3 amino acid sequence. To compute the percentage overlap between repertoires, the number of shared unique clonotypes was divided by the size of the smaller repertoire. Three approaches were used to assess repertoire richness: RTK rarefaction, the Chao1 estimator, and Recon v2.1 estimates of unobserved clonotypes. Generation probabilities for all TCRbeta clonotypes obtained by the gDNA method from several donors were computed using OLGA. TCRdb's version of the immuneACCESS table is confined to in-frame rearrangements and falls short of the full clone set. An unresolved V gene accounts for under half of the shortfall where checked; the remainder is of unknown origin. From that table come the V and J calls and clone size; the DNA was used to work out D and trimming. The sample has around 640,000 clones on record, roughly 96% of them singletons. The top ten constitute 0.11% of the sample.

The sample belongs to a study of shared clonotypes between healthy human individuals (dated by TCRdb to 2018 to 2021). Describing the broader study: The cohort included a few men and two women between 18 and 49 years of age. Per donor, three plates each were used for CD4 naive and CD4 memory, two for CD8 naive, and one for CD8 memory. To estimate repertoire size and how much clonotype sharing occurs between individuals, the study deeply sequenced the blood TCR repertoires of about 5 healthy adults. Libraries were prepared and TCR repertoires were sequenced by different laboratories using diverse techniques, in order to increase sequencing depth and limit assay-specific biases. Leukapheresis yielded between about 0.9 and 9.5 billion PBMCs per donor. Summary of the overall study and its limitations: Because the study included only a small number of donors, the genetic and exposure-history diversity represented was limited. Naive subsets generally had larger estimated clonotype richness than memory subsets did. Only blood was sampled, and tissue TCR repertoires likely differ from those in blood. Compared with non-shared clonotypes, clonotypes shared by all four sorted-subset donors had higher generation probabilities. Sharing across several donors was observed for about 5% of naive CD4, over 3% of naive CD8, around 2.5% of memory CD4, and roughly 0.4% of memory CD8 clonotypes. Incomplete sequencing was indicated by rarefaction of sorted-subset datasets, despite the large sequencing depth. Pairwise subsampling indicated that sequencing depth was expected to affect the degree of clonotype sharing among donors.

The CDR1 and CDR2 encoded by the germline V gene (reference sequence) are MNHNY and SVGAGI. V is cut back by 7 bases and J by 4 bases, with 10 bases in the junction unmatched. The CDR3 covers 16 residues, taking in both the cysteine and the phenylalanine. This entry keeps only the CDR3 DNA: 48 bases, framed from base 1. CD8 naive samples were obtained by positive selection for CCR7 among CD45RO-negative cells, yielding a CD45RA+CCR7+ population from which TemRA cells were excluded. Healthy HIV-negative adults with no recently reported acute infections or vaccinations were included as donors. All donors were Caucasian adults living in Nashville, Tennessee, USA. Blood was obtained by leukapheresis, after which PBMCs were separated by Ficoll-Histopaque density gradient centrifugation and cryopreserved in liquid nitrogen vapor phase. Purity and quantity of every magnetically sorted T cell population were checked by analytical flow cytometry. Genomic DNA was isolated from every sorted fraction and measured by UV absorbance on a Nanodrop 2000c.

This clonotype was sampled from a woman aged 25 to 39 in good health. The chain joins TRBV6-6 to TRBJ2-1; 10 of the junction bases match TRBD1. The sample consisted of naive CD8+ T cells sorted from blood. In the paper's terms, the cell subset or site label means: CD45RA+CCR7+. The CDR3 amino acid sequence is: CASTPRGQGTYNEQFF. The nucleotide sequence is TGTGCCAGCACACCCCGGGGACAGGGGACTTACAATGAGCAGTTCTTC.